These 23 T cell receptor beta chains originate from one sample sequenced in a study of blood T cell repertoires in COVID-19. TCRdb's table, derived via immunoSEQ multiplex PCR, lists solely in-frame clones and lacks some. The table shows 110,000 or so clones, with approximately 89% occurring only once. The sequenced sample consisted of peripheral blood. These TCRs come from a woman aged 60 to 75 with COVID-19, enrolled during active disease.

Of note for this clone: The germline gene is not matched at one end of the junction; a read error may be the cause. The J gene is TRBJ1-6, the V gene TRBV5-1, with TRBD1 identical over 7 bases. Germline CDR1 is SGHRS and CDR2 is YFSETQ. The CDR3 is 15 amino acids. This chain's CDR3 is CASRLGQSEGSPLHF. The CDR3 DNA sequence: TGCGCCAGCAGATTGGGACAGTCCGAAGGTTCACCCCTCCACTTT.

V and J are TRBV6-1 and TRBJ2-2; 8 bases map to TRBD2. CDR3 length: 16 residues. The germline V gene has CDR1 MNHNS and CDR2 SASEGT. With V trimmed by 0 bases and J by 2 bases, 2 bases remained unmatched. The DNA for the CDR3 is TGTGCCAGCAGTGAAGCGGGACTAGGTAACACCGGGGAGCTGTTTTTT. Its protein product is CASSEAGLGNTGELFF.

This chain uses TRBV6-5 with TRBJ2-7, with 8 bases fitting TRBD2. V was clipped by 5 bases and J by 4 bases; unmatched bases: 10. Germline V gene data show CDR1 as MNHEY and CDR2 as SVGAGI. CDR3 length: 15 residues. CDR3: CASSTRDGGRYEQYF. CDR3 DNA: TGTGCCAGCAGTACCCGGGACGGCGGGAGGTACGAGCAGTACTTC.

This clone came up a few times. The chain joins TRBV11-3 to TRBJ2-5; D is possibly TRBD2 (6 bases). In germline, CDR1 is SGHNT, CDR2 YENEEA. Between the trimmed V and J ends, which lost 4 bases and 2 bases, there was a span of 14 bases. The CDR3 length is 15 residues. The DNA for the CDR3 is TGTGCCAGCAGCTCCGGAGGGACTGAACAAGAGACCCAGTACTTC. Encoded protein: CASSSGGTEQETQYF.

In this sample, this clone turned up a few times. The rearrangement uses TRBV7-3 and TRBJ1-2; 7 nucleotides align to TRBD1. J lost 8 bases, V lost 5 bases, and 14 bases had no gene match. In germline, CDR1 is SGHTA, CDR2 FQGTGA. The CDR3 covers 15 residues. CDR3 nucleotide sequence: TGTGCCAGCAGCCCGACCCTAGAAGGGGGCCGGGGCTACACCTTC. This gives the protein CASSPTLEGGRGYTF.

J is TRBJ1-2 and V is TRBV29-1; a weak D match, TRBD1 (6 bases). Germline V gene data show CDR1 as SQVTM and CDR2 as ANQGSEA. CDR3 length: 13 amino acids. Trimming stripped 6 bases from V and 4 bases from J, with 15 bases between. The CDR3 spells CSVAREGGYGYTF. The CDR3 region has the DNA TGCAGCGTGGCCCGGGAGGGGGGCTATGGCTACACCTTC.

The genes are TRBV5-5 and TRBJ2-4; TRBD1 agrees at 10 bases. The length of the CDR3 is 15 residues. Trimming removed 4 bases from V and 8 bases from J; junction bases left unmatched: 9. Germline values: CDR1 SGHKS, CDR2 YYEKEE (reference sequence). CDR3: CASSTLTGGADIQYF. The CDR3 region has the DNA TGTGCCAGCAGCACCCTGACAGGGGGCGCGGACATTCAGTACTTC.

The chain has TRBV3-1 (or the pseudogene TRBV3-2) and TRBJ2-2; maybe TRBD2 (5 bases). CDR3 length: 14 residues. The V end was cut by 3 bases, the J end by 3 bases, with 8 bases between. CDR1 and CDR2 (germline): LGHDT, YNNKEL (reference sequence). CDR3 residues: CASSQDSYTGELFF. The CDR3 bases are TGTGCCAGCAGCCAGGACTCTTACACCGGGGAGCTGTTTTTT.

The chain is built from TRBV7-2 and TRBJ2-1; possible D gene TRBD2, 6 bases. CDR1 is SGHTA, CDR2 FQGNSA, per germline. The CDR3 covers 13 residues. Trimming removed 5 bases from V and 2 bases from J, with 7 bases in between. CDR3 region: CASSGGAYNEQFF. For the CDR3, the DNA is TGTGCCAGCAGCGGAGGGGCCTACAATGAGCAGTTCTTC.

V usage is TRBV19 and J usage is TRBJ2-1; 10 nucleotides align to TRBD1. This CDR3 is built from 17 residues. The V and J ends lost 6 bases and 1 base, in that order; junction bases with no gene match: 9. Germline loops: CDR1 LNHDA, CDR2 SQIVND (reference sequence). The CDR3 here is CASSTPRGQGSYNEQFF. The CDR3 DNA follows: TGTGCCAGTAGCACCCCCCGGGGACAGGGGTCCTACAATGAGCAGTTCTTC. The variable domain in full, completed from reference TRBV19 and TRBJ2-1, reads DGGITQSPKYLFRKEGQNVTLSCEQNLNHDAMYWYRQDPGQGLRLIYYSQIVNDFQKGDIAEGYSVSREKKESFPLTVTSAQKNPTAFYLCASSTPRGQGSYNEQFFGPGTRLTVL.

The chain carries TRBV28 and TRBJ1-1; 8 nucleotides agree with TRBD1. CDR3 length: 15 residues. J lost 1 base, V lost 5 bases, and 6 bases had no gene match. CDR1 is MDHEN and CDR2 is SYDVKM in the germline V gene. The CDR3 loop is CASSTPGQENTEAFF. In nucleotides, the CDR3 is TGTGCCAGCAGTACACCGGGACAGGAGAACACTGAAGCTTTCTTT.

The chain carries TRBV5-1 and TRBJ2-1; 7 bases align to TRBD1. The CDR3 runs 15 residues. Germline loops: CDR1 SGHRS, CDR2 YFSETQ. Trimming cost V 0 bases and J 8 bases; bases outside gene matches: 8. CDR3 loop: CASSLAPGQSYEQFF. CDR3 in DNA: TGCGCCAGCAGCTTGGCCCCGGGACAGTCGTATGAGCAGTTCTTC.

The CDR3 coding sequence is TGTGCCAGCAGCCGACGGGGAATTTCTGGAAACACCATATATTTT. Protein product: CASSRRGISGNTIYF. The chain has TRBV7-8 and TRBJ1-3; no reliable D call. The germline V gene has CDR1 SGHVS and CDR2 FQNEAQ. Trimming left V 5 bases short and J 1 base short, with 12 bases between. The CDR3 is 15 amino acids.

This clone turned up a few times. V is TRBV3-1 (or the pseudogene TRBV3-2) and J is TRBJ1-5, with TRBD1 matching over 7 bases. V dropped 4 bases and J dropped 3; count of bases not matched to a gene: 6. CDR3 length: 15 residues. Germline CDR1 LGHDT, CDR2 YNNKEL (reference sequence). The CDR3 is CASSPRTGVNQPQHF. The CDR3 DNA reads TGTGCCAGCAGCCCCCGGACAGGCGTCAATCAGCCCCAGCATTTT.

This clone was seen a single time. The chain is built from TRBV9 and TRBJ2-5, with TRBD1 as a possible D gene (5 bases). The CDR3 consists of 13 residues. Germline assignment: CDR1 SGDLS and CDR2 YYNGEE. Trimming shortened V by 2 bases and J by 4 bases, and 9 bases separated the two germline ends. Here the CDR3 DNA reads TGTGCCAGCAGCGTCCTGGGGCGAGAGACCCAGTACTTC. Amino acids: CASSVLGRETQYF.

The chain links TRBV5-1 to TRBJ2-1; 11 nucleotides line up with TRBD1. The V gene end was trimmed by 4 bases and the J gene end by 6 bases; junction bases not matched to a gene: 3. The CDR3 is made up of 14 amino acids. The germline V gene encodes CDR1 SGHRS and CDR2 YFSETQ. CDR3 in DNA: TGCGCCAGCAGCGCCGGGACAGGGGGCAATGAGCAGTTCTTC. This translates into CASSAGTGGNEQFF. Looking up the rest from reference TRBV5-1 and TRBJ2-1 gives the full variable domain: KAGVTQTPRYLIKTRGQQVTLSCSPISGHRSVSWYQQTPGQGLQFLFEYFSETQRNKGNFPGRFSGRQFSNSRSEMNVSTLELGDSALYLCASSAGTGGNEQFFGPGTRLTVL.

The chain couples TRBV11-2 to TRBJ2-3, with a tentative D call TRBD2 (5 bases). The CDR3 spans 16 residues. CDR1 and CDR2 (germline): SGHAT, FQNNGV. Trimming removed 3 bases at V and 9 bases at J, with 22 bases between. The CDR3 nucleotides read TGTGCCAGCAGCTTTGTTGTGTCGAGCGCGGGTACGACGCAGTATTTT. It specifies CASSFVVSSAGTTQYF.

This clone was detected only a few times. The chain is built from TRBV5-1 and TRBJ1-6; no clear D gene. Trimming stripped 4 bases from V and 9 bases from J, with 14 bases between. Germline-derived CDR1 and CDR2 are SGHRS and YFSETQ. The CDR3 extends over 14 amino acids. DNA for the CDR3: TGCGCCAGCAGCCCTTCGGGTTCGGGTTCACCCCTCCACTTT. Its protein is CASSPSGSGSPLHF.

The V gene is TRBV18, the J gene TRBJ1-5, with 8 bases that match TRBD1. The germline gives CDR1 KGHSH, CDR2 LQKENI. The CDR3 covers 16 residues. J lost 0 bases, V lost 3 bases, and 4 bases had no gene match. CDR3 DNA: TGTGCCAGCTCACCCACAGGGGGGGGTAGCAATCAGCCCCAGCATTTT. Protein sequence: CASSPTGGGSNQPQHF. Combining the CDR3 with reference TRBV18 and TRBJ1-5 gives the whole variable domain NAGVMQNPRHLVRRRGQEARLRCSPMKGHSHVYWYRQLPEEGLKFMVYLQKENIIDESGMPKERFSAEFPKEGPSILRIQQVVRGDSAAYFCASSPTGGGSNQPQHFGDGTRLSIL.

V and J are TRBV28 and TRBJ2-3; D perhaps matches TRBD1 (5 bases). CDR3 length: 14 amino acids. Germline assignment: CDR1 MDHEN and CDR2 SYDVKM. V dropped 2 bases and J dropped 2 bases, with 8 bases sitting between them. The CDR3 sequence: CASSLRGLTDTQYF. Written as DNA, the CDR3 is TGTGCCAGCAGTTTAAGGGGCCTCACAGATACGCAGTATTTT. Supplemented by reference TRBV28 and TRBJ2-3, the full variable domain reads DVKVTQSSRYLVKRTGEKVFLECVQDMDHENMFWYRQDPGLGLRLIYFSYDVKMKEKGDIPEGYSVSREKKERFSLILESASTNQTSMYLCASSLRGLTDTQYFGPGTRLTVL.

CDR3 sequence (DNA): TGTGCCAGCAGTTACTCGAGCGGGGACAATCAGCCCCAGCATTTT. Translating it yields CASSYSSGDNQPQHF. V usage is TRBV6-5 and J usage is TRBJ1-5; D gene uncertain. Germline CDR1 is MNHEY and CDR2 is SVGAGI. The V end lost 0 bases, the J end lost 3 bases, and 9 bases lay between the germline ends. This CDR3 contains 15 residues.

The chain's CDR3 is CASSLGWTGGRTNEKLFF. The DNA for the CDR3 is TGTGCCAGCAGCTTAGGATGGACAGGGGGAAGGACTAATGAAAAACTGTTTTTT. The genes are TRBV7-9 and TRBJ1-4, with 10 bases fitting TRBD1. The CDR3 length is 18 residues. V dropped 1 base and J dropped 2; count of bases not matched to a gene: 7. Germline V gene lookup returns CDR1 SEHNR and CDR2 FQNEAQ (reference sequence).

V is TRBV7-9 and J is TRBJ1-2, with 10 bases matching TRBD1. V was pared by 5 bases and J by 4 bases, with 7 bases of the junction left unmatched. In germline, CDR1 is SEHNR, CDR2 FQNEAQ (reference sequence). The CDR3 loop spans 15 amino acids. This CDR3 is CASSRDRGYSYGYTF. CDR3 DNA: TGTGCCAGCAGCAGGGACAGGGGCTACTCCTATGGCTACACCTTC.